Reported below is one TCR beta chain. Its antigen is not known. The read halts 3 residues ahead of the CDR3 end, with the missing end drawn from the germline J gene. Profiled with immunoSEQ multiplex PCR; TCRdb holds only in-frame clones, not every one. Here the sample table reports tens of thousands of clones. Germline values: CDR1 SGHVS, CDR2 FNYEAQ. The CDR3 runs to 18 residues. Prevalent HPV16 infections were excluded; only incident single HPV16 infections included. Dot-blot hybridization genotyped cervical HPV amplified with MY09/MY11 PCR. This sample was taken from a study of T cells in women clearing cervical HPV infection. Study background: Case blood was drawn when the lesion was first found; control blood after infection became undetectable.

Study results and caveats: Repertoire richness, not evenness, was significantly elevated in CIN3+ cases versus controls.

The genes are TRBV7-6 and TRBJ2-2; perhaps TRBD1 as D (7 bases). The clonotype comes from a woman between 18 and 69 years old with a cervical HPV16 infection that either progressed to CIN3+ or cleared (not recorded which). The sequencing input was blood buffy coat. This chain's CDR3 is CASTAEGGQISGANVLFF. CDR3 bases read: TGTGCCAGCACCGCTGAGGGGGGACAGATCTCTGGGGCCAACGTG.